This T cell receptor beta chain is from a study of shared clonotypes between healthy human individuals. Produced via immunoSEQ multiplex PCR; TCRdb's table is partial and in-frame only. The sample lists about 1 million clones, approximately 68% occurring once. The CDR3 totals 12 residues. V trimming: 6 bases; J trimming: 9 bases; junction bases outside the gene matches: 5. Germline loops: CDR1 SNHLY, CDR2 FYNNEI. This receptor was taken from a young man in good health. Input material: memory CD4+ T cells sorted from blood. Subset reported: CD45RA-negative fraction. J is TRBJ2-1 and V is TRBV2; 7 nucleotides align to TRBD2. CDR3 residues: CASRGGVGEQFF. CDR3 DNA: TGTGCCAGCAGGGGAGGGGTTGGTGAGCAGTTCTTC.